Detailed here is one T cell receptor beta chain. Germline assignment: CDR1 SGHRS and CDR2 YFSETQ. The CDR3 extends over 13 amino acids. V was clipped by 2 bases and J by 4 bases, with 9 bases between them. This sample is drawn from a study of T cell clones after liver transplantation. Study-wide context: Until 12-24 months post-transplant, subjects got standard immunosuppression and no induction.

Produced via immunoSEQ multiplex PCR; TCRdb's table is partial and in-frame only. This table has tens of thousands of clones, around three quarters appearing once. This TCR was sampled from a human patient who received a liver transplant. The graft donor may account for some of the T cells. The sample in question was CD4+ T cells from blood, obtained at the roughly 16-month timepoint. This chain uses TRBV5-1 with TRBJ2-5; no clear D gene. The CDR3 nucleotides read TGCGCCAGCAGCTTAGGGTGGGGAGAGACCCAGTACTTC. This sequence encodes CASSLGWGETQYF.